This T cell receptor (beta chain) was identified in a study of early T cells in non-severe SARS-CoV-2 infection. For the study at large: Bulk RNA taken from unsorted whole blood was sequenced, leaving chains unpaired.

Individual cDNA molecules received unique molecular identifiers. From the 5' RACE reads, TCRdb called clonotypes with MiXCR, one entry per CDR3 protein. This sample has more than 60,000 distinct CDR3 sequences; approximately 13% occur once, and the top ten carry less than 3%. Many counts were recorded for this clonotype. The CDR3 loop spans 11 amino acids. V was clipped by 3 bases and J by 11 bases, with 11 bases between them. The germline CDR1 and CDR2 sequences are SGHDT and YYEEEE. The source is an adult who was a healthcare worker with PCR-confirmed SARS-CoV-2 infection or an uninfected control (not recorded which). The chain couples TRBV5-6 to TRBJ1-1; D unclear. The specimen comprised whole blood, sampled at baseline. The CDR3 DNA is TGTGCCAGCAGCTCTGGATTGTCGGCTTTCTTT. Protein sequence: CASSSGLSAFF.